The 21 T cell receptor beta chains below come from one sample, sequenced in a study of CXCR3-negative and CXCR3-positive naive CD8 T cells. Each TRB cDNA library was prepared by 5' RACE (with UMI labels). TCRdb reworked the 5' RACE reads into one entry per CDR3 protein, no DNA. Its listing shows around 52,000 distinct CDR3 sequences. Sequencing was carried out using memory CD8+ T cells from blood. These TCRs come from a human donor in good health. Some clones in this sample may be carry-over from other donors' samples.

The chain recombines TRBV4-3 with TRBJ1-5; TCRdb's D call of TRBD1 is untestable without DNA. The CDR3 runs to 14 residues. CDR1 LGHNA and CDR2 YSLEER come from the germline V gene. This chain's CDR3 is CASSPGTANQPQHF.

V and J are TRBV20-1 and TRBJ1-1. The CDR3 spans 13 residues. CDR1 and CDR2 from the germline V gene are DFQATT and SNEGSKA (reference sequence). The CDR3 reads CSARPGGDTEAFF.

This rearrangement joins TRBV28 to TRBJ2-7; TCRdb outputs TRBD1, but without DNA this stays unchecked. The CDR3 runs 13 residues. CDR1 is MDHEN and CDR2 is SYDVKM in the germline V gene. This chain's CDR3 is CASTGTGLDEQYF.

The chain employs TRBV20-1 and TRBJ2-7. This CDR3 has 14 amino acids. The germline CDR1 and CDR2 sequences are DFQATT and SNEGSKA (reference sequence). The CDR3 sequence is CSASKGGSSYEQYF.

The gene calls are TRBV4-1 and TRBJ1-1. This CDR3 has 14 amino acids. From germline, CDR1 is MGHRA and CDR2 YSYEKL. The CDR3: CASSTRLVNTEAFF.

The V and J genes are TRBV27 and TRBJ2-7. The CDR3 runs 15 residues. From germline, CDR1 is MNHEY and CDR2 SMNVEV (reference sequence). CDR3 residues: CASSLSAGGSYEQYF.

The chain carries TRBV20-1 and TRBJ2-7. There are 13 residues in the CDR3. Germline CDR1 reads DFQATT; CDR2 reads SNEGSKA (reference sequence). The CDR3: CSARGISSYEQYF.

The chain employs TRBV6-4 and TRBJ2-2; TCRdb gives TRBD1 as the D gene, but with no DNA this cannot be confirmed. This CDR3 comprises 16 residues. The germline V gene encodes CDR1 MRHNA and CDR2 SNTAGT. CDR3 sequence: CASSDSAGSHTGELFF.

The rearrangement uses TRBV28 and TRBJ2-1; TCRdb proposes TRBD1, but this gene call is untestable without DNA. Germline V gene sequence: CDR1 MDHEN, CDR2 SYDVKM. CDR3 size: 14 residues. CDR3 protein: CASRGGTGVNEQFF.

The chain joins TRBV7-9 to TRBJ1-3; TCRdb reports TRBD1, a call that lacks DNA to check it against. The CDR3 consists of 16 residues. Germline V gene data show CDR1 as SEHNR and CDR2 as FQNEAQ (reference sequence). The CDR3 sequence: CASSPPVGASGNTIYF.

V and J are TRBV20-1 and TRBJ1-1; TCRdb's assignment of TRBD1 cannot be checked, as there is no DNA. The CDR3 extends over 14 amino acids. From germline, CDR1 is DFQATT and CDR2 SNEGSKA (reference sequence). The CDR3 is CSARVKGANTEAFF.

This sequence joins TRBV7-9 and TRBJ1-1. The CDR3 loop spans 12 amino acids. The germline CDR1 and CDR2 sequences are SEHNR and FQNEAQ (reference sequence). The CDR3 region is CASGEMNTEAFF.

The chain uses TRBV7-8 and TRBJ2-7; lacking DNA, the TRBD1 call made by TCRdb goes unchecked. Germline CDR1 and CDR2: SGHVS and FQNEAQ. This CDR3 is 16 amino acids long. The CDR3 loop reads CASSLGTGGSGYEQYF.

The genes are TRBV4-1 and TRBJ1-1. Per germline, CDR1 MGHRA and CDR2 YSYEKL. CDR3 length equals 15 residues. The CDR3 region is CASSPTGVFDTEAFF.

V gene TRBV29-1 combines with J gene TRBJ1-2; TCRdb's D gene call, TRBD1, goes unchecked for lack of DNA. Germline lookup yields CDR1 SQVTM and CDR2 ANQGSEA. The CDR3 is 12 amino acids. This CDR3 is CSVDKGAYGYTF. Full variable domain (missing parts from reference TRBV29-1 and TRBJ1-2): SAVISQKPSRDICQRGTSLTIQCQVDSQVTMMFWYRQQPGQSLTLIATANQGSEATYESGFVIDKFPISRPNLTFSTLTVSNMSPEDSSIYLCSVDKGAYGYTFGSGTRLTVV.

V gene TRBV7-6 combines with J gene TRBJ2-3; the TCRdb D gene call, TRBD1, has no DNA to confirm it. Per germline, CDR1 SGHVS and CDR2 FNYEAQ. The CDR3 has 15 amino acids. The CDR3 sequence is CASSPPGGGTDRQYF.

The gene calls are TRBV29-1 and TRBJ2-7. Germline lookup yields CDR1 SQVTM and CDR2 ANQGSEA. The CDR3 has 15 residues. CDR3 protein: CSVEELKAETYEQYF.

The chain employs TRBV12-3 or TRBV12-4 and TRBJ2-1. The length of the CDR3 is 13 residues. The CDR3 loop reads CASSLVLTNEQFF.

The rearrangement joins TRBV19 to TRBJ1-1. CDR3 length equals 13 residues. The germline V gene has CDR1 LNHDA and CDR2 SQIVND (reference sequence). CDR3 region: CASSTTENTEAFF.

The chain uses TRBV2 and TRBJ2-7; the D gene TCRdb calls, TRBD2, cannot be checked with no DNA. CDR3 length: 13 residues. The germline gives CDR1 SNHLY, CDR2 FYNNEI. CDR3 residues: CASFSGRADEQYF.

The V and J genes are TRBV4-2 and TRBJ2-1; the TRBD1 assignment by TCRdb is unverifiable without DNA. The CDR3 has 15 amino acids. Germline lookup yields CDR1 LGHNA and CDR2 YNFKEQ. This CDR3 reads CASSPDTGSYNEQFF.